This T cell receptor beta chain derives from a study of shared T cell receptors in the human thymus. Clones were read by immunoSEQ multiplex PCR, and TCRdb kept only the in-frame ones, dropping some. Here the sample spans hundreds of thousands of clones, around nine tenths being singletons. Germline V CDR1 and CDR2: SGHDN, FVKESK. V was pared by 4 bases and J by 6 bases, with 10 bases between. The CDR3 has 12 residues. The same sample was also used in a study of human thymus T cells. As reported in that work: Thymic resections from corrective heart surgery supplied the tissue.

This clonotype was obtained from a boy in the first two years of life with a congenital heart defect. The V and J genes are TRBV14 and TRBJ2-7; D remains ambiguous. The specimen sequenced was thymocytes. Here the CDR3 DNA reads TGTGCCAGCAGCCGCGACTCGGGCGAGCAGTACTTC. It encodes CASSRDSGEQYF.